The entry below describes one T cell receptor beta chain. Its specificity is not known. The sample belongs to a study of shared clonotypes between healthy human individuals. Points from the study as a whole: Measured sharing among donors was expected to vary with sequencing depth.

Germline assignment: CDR1 MDHEN and CDR2 SYDVKM. The germline V and J ends were trimmed by 7 bases and 2 bases, with 23 bases remaining between them. The CDR3 consists of 17 residues. The assay was immunoSEQ multiplex PCR, and TCRdb's table has in-frame clones only and misses some. The sample includes approximately 500,000 clones, roughly 80% of them seen just once. This chain links TRBV28 with TRBJ2-5, with D perhaps matching TRBD2 (7 bases). The sequence derives from a woman in her thirties or forties in good health. Some clones in this sample may be carry-over from other donors' samples. The sequenced sample consisted of PBMCs. CDR3 sequence (DNA): TGTGCCAGCAACCGAGGGGGGGGAAGGTCCGTACAAGAGACCCAGTACTTC. The encoded protein is CASNRGGGRSVQETQYF. The variable domain in full, with the rest retrieved from reference TRBV28 and TRBJ2-5, is DVKVTQSSRYLVKRTGEKVFLECVQDMDHENMFWYRQDPGLGLRLIYFSYDVKMKEKGDIPEGYSVSREKKERFSLILESASTNQTSMYLCASNRGGGRSVQETQYFGPGTRLLVL.